The 8 T cell receptor beta chains presented below share a single source sample, sequenced in a study of T-cell reconstitution after alpha-beta-depleted transplantation in children (dated by TCRdb to 2016 to 2018). The library was produced with PCR. TCRdb names Illumina HiSeq 2500 as the instrument used. To normalize quantification of the TCRbeta repertoire, the TCR libraries were built with molecular barcoding that relied on unique molecular identifiers. TCRdb applied fastp at Q25 and MiXCR to the public reads, then kept only in-frame beta chains. Identical CDR3 protein sequences are pooled into one entry, listed with their most common genes and DNA. This sample gives almost 400,000 distinct CDR3 sequences in total; over 20% of them show up just once. The top ten hold around 4% of the sample. Sample: PBMCs from the stem cell graft donor, taken from the stem cell graft. The origin of the receptors is a human donor who donated a stem cell graft to a child with acute myeloid leukemia.

V usage is TRBV7-2 and J usage is TRBJ2-7; either TRBD1 or TRBD2 may fit D (5 bases each). In germline, CDR1 is SGHTA, CDR2 FQGNSA. The V end was cut by 5 bases, the J end by 6 bases, with 14 bases between. The CDR3 is 13 amino acids. CDR3 sequence reads: CASSNSGLSEQYF. The DNA for the CDR3 is TGTGCCAGCAGCAATTCGGGGCTGAGCGAGCAGTACTTC.

The chain has TRBV20-1 and TRBJ2-7; 7 nucleotides align to TRBD2. V was pared by 6 bases and J by 5 bases, with 10 bases of the junction left unmatched. Germline V gene data show CDR1 as DFQATT and CDR2 as SNEGSKA (reference sequence). There are 13 residues in the CDR3. CDR3: CSAPRSGGNEQYF. The CDR3 region has the DNA TGCAGTGCACCTAGATCCGGGGGGAACGAGCAGTACTTC.

This clonotype was observed a handful of times. The chain carries TRBV7-3 and TRBJ1-1, with a tentative D call TRBD1 (5 bases). V lost 1 base and J lost 4, with 7 bases in between. The CDR3 runs 13 residues. CDR1 is SGHTA and CDR2 is FQGTGA in the germline V gene. The CDR3 is CASSLIQATEAFF. The CDR3 bases are TGTGCCAGCAGCTTAATACAGGCCACTGAAGCTTTCTTT.

A word on this clonotype: The junction departs from germline at one end; a sequencing error may be responsible. The chain joins TRBV20-1 to TRBJ2-7, with 7 bases aligning to TRBD1. The CDR3 contains 15 residues. Per germline, CDR1 DFQATT and CDR2 SNEGSKA (reference sequence). This CDR3 is CGARSGTALPYEQYF. In DNA, the CDR3 is TGCGGTGCTAGATCCGGGACAGCGCTCCCCTACGAGCAGTACTTC.

In this sample, this clonotype turned up many times. This sequence joins TRBV10-3 and TRBJ2-2; weak D call: TRBD2 (5 bases). Germline V lookup: CDR1 ENHRY, CDR2 SYGVKD. V was clipped by 7 bases and J by 2 bases, with 11 bases between them. CDR3 length: 14 residues. Here the CDR3 DNA reads TGTGCCATCACCGGAGGCTCTAACACCGGGGAGCTGTTTTTT. It encodes CAITGGSNTGELFF.

The chain joins TRBV28 to TRBJ2-7; D ambiguous. Germline V gives CDR1 MDHEN, CDR2 SYDVKM. The V gene lost 8 bases and the J gene lost 0 bases, with 14 bases spanning the gap. This CDR3 comprises 14 residues. The CDR3 region has the DNA TGTGCCAGCGGAAGAAGTCCGAGCTCCTACGAGCAGTACTTC. Its protein is CASGRSPSSYEQYF.

This chain connects TRBV6-1 to TRBJ2-2; perhaps TRBD2 as D (6 bases). The germline CDR1 and CDR2 sequences are MNHNS and SASEGT. Trimming took 4 bases from V and 7 from J, leaving 19 bases between them. This CDR3 contains 16 residues. The CDR3 DNA reads as TGTGCCAGCAGTGTGCGACTAGATTCCAACGGCGGGGAGCTGTTTTTT. The encoded protein is CASSVRLDSNGGELFF.

V usage is TRBV10-2 and J usage is TRBJ2-3; perhaps TRBD2 as D (6 bases). Germline CDR1 and CDR2: WSHSY and SAAADI. The CDR3 extends over 18 amino acids. V was pared by 7 bases and J by 2 bases, with 25 bases between. CDR3 bases: TGCGCCAGCAAGGGCGGGGCGGCCTACTCGCAGAACACAGATACGCAGTATTTT. Amino acids: CASKGGAAYSQNTDTQYF.